Included here is one T cell receptor beta chain sequence, with context. This record comes from a study of blood T cell repertoires in COVID-19. Across the whole study: T cells, B-cell-depleted T cells, or PBMCs provided the cDNA or gDNA that served as material.

Living in roughly 25 US areas, the participants were between roughly 18 and 90 years of age. Clones were read by immunoSEQ multiplex PCR, and TCRdb kept only the in-frame ones, dropping some. The sample lists about 370,000 clones, 89% occurring once. The CDR3 covers 17 residues. The J gene is TRBJ1-5, the V gene TRBV21-1; TRBD1 is the table's D call, not checked against the DNA. TRBV21-1 constitutes a pseudogene. Sequencing was performed on PBMCs or T cells enriched from blood (not recorded which). The origin of this receptor is a woman aged 30 to 39 who had recovered from COVID-19. CDR3 residues: CASSKGQGARGKQPQHF. Here the CDR3 DNA reads TGTGCCAGCAGCAAAGGGCAGGGCGCCAGGGGGAAACAGCCCCAGCATTTT.